Below, one T cell receptor beta chain is given with its context. This sample was taken from a study of blood T cell repertoires in COVID-19. Trimming pared 0 bases from V and 0 bases from J, leaving 9 bases between. CDR3 length: 15 amino acids. Germline-derived CDR1 and CDR2 are SGHKS and YYEKEE (reference sequence). TCRdb's table, derived via immunoSEQ multiplex PCR, lists solely in-frame clones and lacks some. Altogether a few hundred thousand clones are present, about 85% being singletons, with the ten largest covering around 3%. V gene TRBV5-5 combines with J gene TRBJ1-1; no reliable D call. The TCR was taken from a young man with active or convalescent COVID-19. Sequencing used peripheral blood. The DNA for the CDR3 is TGTGCCAGCAGCTTGGGCAGGTTGGTGAACACTGAAGCTTTCTTT. Translated: CASSLGRLVNTEAFF.